This T cell receptor (beta chain) was identified during a study of blood T cells in healthy people across ages. General study findings and limits: Older individuals had lower TCR beta diversity per million T cells (the decline was roughly linear). Estimates drawn from one million T cells were deemed to understate diversity.

With a J-beta primer mix and a sample-barcoded 5' primer, a second PCR ran about 7 to 12 cycles. One entry per CDR3 protein results from TCRdb running MiXCR on the 5' RACE reads. The data show roughly 500,000 distinct CDR3 sequences, with about 26% seen just once and roughly 18% held by the top ten. Isolation of PBMCs gave at least 7 million cells per sample. Trimming removed 0 bases at V and 4 bases at J, with 18 bases between. The CDR3 runs 16 residues. The germline CDR1 and CDR2 sequences are SQVTM and ANQGSEA. A few counts support this clonotype. Its antigen is still unknown. Sequenced: blood. The chain combines TRBV29-1 with TRBJ1-1; D remains ambiguous. The source is a woman between 65 and 79 years old in good health. CDR3 in amino acids: CSVEDRLGSEATEAFF. The CDR3 DNA follows: TGCAGCGTTGAAGATCGACTGGGGAGTGAGGCCACTGAAGCTTTCTTT. Supplemented by reference TRBV29-1 and TRBJ1-1, the full variable domain reads SAVISQKPSRDICQRGTSLTIQCQVDSQVTMMFWYRQQPGQSLTLIATANQGSEATYESGFVIDKFPISRPNLTFSTLTVSNMSPEDSSIYLCSVEDRLGSEATEAFFGQGTRLTVV.